The sequence of this T cell receptor (beta chain) was determined in a study of shared T cell receptors in the human thymus. This clone occurred once. Profiling relied on immunoSEQ multiplex PCR, and the TCRdb table lists in-frame clones only, not all of them. This sample has some 720,000 clones; 88% occur once, and the top ten carry about 0.01%. Trimming took 4 bases from V and 6 from J; bases not matched to a gene: 14. Per germline, CDR1 SEHNR and CDR2 FQNEAQ (reference sequence). The length of the CDR3 is 16 residues. Another study also made use of these data, one on human thymus T cells. That source adds: Corrective heart surgery yielded the resections from which the thymus tissue came. Related studies found that unrelated individuals share highly overlapping thymic repertoires.

The TCR originated in a boy less than two years old with a congenital heart defect. The chain couples TRBV7-9 to TRBJ1-2; 7 bases map to TRBD1. Sequenced sample: thymocytes. In DNA, the CDR3 is TGTGCCAGCAGCTCCCACACCGGCCCGACAGGGCATGGCTACACCTTC. Amino acid sequence: CASSSHTGPTGHGYTF.